The rows below give T cell receptor beta chains drawn from one sample of a study of T cells after yellow fever vaccination. Via MiXCR, TCRdb re-called the 5' RACE reads, giving one row per CDR3 protein. Of a few hundred thousand distinct CDR3 sequences listed, 6.5% to 8.5% are singletons. This specimen was PBMCs, taken 45 days after the first yellow fever vaccination. The receptors were gathered from a man aged 18 to 35 who received the YFV17D yellow fever vaccine. Both conserved end residues are part of each CDR3. D genes are given only for firm matches. Part of the rows lack a size; the others show once, few, many or a class for expanded clones.

J | V | D | size | DNA | CDR3
TRBJ2-5 | TRBV5-1 | - | many | TGCGCCTGCCGGGGGACGGCAGCCCAAGAGACCCAGTACTTC | CACRGTAAQETQYF
TRBJ2-2 | TRBV12-3/TRBV12-4 | TRBD2 | - | TGTGCCAGCAGTTTGTTCCGGACTAGCGGGGGTATTTGGACCGGGGAGCTGTTTTTT | CASSLFRTSGGIWTGELFF
TRBJ1-6 | TRBV4-3 | TRBD1 | few | TGCGCCAGCAGCCAAGTAGGGACAGGCCTAAATTCACCCCTCCACTTT | CASSQVGTGLNSPLHF
TRBJ1-5 | TRBV19 | - | few | TGTGCCAGTAGTATAGTCAGGGGCAATCAGCCCCAGCATTTT | CASSIVRGNQPQHF
TRBJ2-2 | TRBV20-1 | TRBD1 | few | TGCAGTGCTTACCGGGACAGGGACACCGGGGAGCTGTTTTTT | CSAYRDRDTGELFF
TRBJ2-2 | TRBV12-3/TRBV12-4 | - | few | TGTGCCAGCAGTGATGGGGCCCCGAACACCGGGGAGCTGTTTTTT | CASSDGAPNTGELFF
TRBJ2-3 | TRBV18 | - | few | TGTGCCAGCTCACCACGCCAACGAGGAAGGGGCACAGATACGCAGTATTTT | CASSPRQRGRGTDTQYF
TRBJ1-1 | TRBV6-5 | - | many | TGTGCCAGCAGTTACAGGACTGAAGCTTTCTTT | CASSYRTEAFF
TRBJ2-5 | TRBV5-1 | - | - | TGCGCCAGCAGAGTGGGGCAGGCGCAACAAGAGACCCAGTACTTC | CASRVGQAQQETQYF
TRBJ2-2 | TRBV6-4 | - | - | TGTGCCACCAAAGGAGACTGGGACACCGGGGAGCTGTTTTTT | CATKGDWDTGELFF
TRBJ2-6 | TRBV5-1 | - | many | TGCGCCAGCAGCTTGGGTGGGACCTCTGGGGCCAACGTCCTGACTTTC | CASSLGGTSGANVLTF
TRBJ1-1 | TRBV2 | - | few | TGTGCCAGCAGATCGAGCTTTTTGAACACTGAAGCTTTCTTT | CASRSSFLNTEAFF
TRBJ2-7 | TRBV5-1 | TRBD1 | many | TGCGCCAGCAGCCCCGGGACAGGCGACTACGAGCAGTACTTC | CASSPGTGDYEQYF
TRBJ1-2 | TRBV12-3/TRBV12-4 | - | many | TGTGCCAGCAGTTTAGCCCGGGGAAAGGGTGGCTACACCTTC | CASSLARGKGGYTF
TRBJ2-5 | TRBV21-1 | - | few | TGTGCCAGCAGCAATGACAGGGAGAAGGAGACCCAGTACTTC | CASSNDREKETQYF
TRBJ2-7 | TRBV6-2/TRBV6-3 | - | many | TGTGCCAGCAGCCTAAGCGGGCACTCCTACGAGCAGTACTTC | CASSLSGHSYEQYF
TRBJ2-5 | TRBV5-1 | - | - | TGCGCCAGCAGCTTCCTATCTAGACGCCAAGAGACCCAGTACTTC | CASSFLSRRQETQYF
TRBJ2-1 | TRBV7-8 | - | - | TGTGCCAGCAGCTTATGGGCTAGCCCAATCGACCCCAATGAGCAGTTCTTC | CASSLWASPIDPNEQFF
TRBJ2-3 | TRBV6-1 | TRBD1 | many | TGTGCCAGCAGTAGAACAGGGGGCGCAGATACGCAGTATTTT | CASSRTGGADTQYF
TRBJ2-6 | TRBV5-1 | - | - | TGCGCCAGCAGCTTTTACGAAGCCTCACGCTCTGGGGCCAACGTCCTGACTTTC | CASSFYEASRSGANVLTF
TRBJ2-5 | TRBV7-6 | - | few | TGTGCCAGCAGCTTAACGGGGGTCGAAGAGACCCAGTACTTC | CASSLTGVEETQYF
TRBJ1-1 | TRBV7-2 | - | - | TGTGCCAGCAGCTTAGCGGGAGTGGGACACCGGATAGTATTT | CASSLAGVGHRIVF
TRBJ2-1 | TRBV20-1 | - | few | TGCAGTGCCTCCATCCCGGGGACGGACAATGAGCAGTTCTTC | CSASIPGTDNEQFF
TRBJ2-6 | TRBV28 | - | - | TGTGCCAGCAGTTCTTTCCCCGGCTCGTTGGAGTCTGGGGCCAACGTCCTGACTTTC | CASSSFPGSLESGANVLTF
TRBJ2-1 | TRBV20-1 | - | - | TGCAGTGCTAGAGATCGGGGTTACGATGAGCAGTTCTTC | CSARDRGYDEQFF
TRBJ1-1 | TRBV11-2 | - | many | TGTGCCAGCAGCTTCCCGGGAGCTGAAGCTTTCTTT | CASSFPGAEAFF
TRBJ2-1 | TRBV24-1 | - | - | TGTGCCACCTCCTCACGTTGGCCGTCCTATGAGCAGTTCTTC | CATSSRWPSYEQFF
TRBJ1-5 | TRBV2 | - | - | TGTGCCAGCAGTGAACAAGGTGGATACCAGCCCCAGCATTTT | CASSEQGGYQPQHF
TRBJ2-5 | TRBV4-1 | - | - | TGCGCCAGCGGCCACCCAGGGGGGGGAGAGACCCAGTACTTC | CASGHPGGGETQYF
TRBJ2-1 | TRBV4-2 | - | few | TGTGCCAGCAGCCCTGTAATACAGGGTGGTCAGTTCTTC | CASSPVIQGGQFF
TRBJ1-1 | TRBV19 | - | - | TGTGCCAGTAGTAGGGGCCTCCGCACTGAAGCTTTCTTT | CASSRGLRTEAFF
TRBJ2-7 | TRBV29-1 | TRBD2 | few | TGCAGCGTTGAAATCGGGAGGGGCTACGAGCAGTACTTC | CSVEIGRGYEQYF
TRBJ2-2 | TRBV7-2 | - | few | TGTGCCAGCAGCTCCGGGCCCCGCACCGGGGAGCTGTTTTTT | CASSSGPRTGELFF
TRBJ2-1 | TRBV2 | - | few | TGTGCCAGCGCTCTGACTATGAGCTCCTACAATGAGCAGTTCTTC | CASALTMSSYNEQFF
TRBJ2-2 | TRBV5-4 | - | - | TGTGCCAGCAGCTACCTTTGGACCGGGGAGCTGTTTTTT | CASSYLWTGELFF
TRBJ1-2 | TRBV10-3 | TRBD1 | - | TGTGCCATCAGTGAGCTAAGGGACAGGGAGGATAGTGGCTACACCTTC | CAISELRDREDSGYTF
TRBJ1-1 | TRBV20-1 | - | few | TGCAGTGTAGATCAAGGGGCGATGAACGCTGAAGCTTTCTTT | CSVDQGAMNAEAFF
TRBJ2-2 | TRBV7-3 | - | - | TGTGCCAGCAGCCCAGAGCCCGGATCACGGGAGCTGTTTTTT | CASSPEPGSRELFF
TRBJ2-5 | TRBV7-7 | TRBD1 | many | TGTGCCAGCAGCTTAGCGCAGGCAGGGGGCATGCAGACCCAGTACTTC | CASSLAQAGGMQTQYF
TRBJ2-3 | TRBV12-3/TRBV12-4 | - | - | TGTGCCAGCAGTTCACCGGGGGGCTGGGGCACAGATACGCAGTATTTT | CASSSPGGWGTDTQYF
TRBJ2-1 | TRBV7-9 | - | few | TGTGCCAGCAGCTTAGGGTTCGACAATGAGCAGTTCTTC | CASSLGFDNEQFF
TRBJ1-5 | TRBV7-2 | - | - | TGTGCCAGCAGCTCCACAGGGAATAGCAATCAGCCCCAGCATTTT | CASSSTGNSNQPQHF
TRBJ2-3 | TRBV6-5 | - | - | TGTGCCAGCAGTTACTCGAACACGGCGGGCACAGATACGCAGTATTTT | CASSYSNTAGTDTQYF
TRBJ1-1 | TRBV12-3/TRBV12-4 | - | few | TGTGCCAGCAGTTTATCATGGGGGGCGCCGGTTGAAGCTTTCTTT | CASSLSWGAPVEAFF
TRBJ2-6 | TRBV6-1 | - | - | TGTGCCAGCAGTACCATCGAGGCCTCTGGGGCCAACGTCCTGACTTTC | CASSTIEASGANVLTF
TRBJ1-5 | TRBV14 | - | - | TGTGCCAGCGGCCCCCACTTGGGTCAGCCCCAGCATTTT | CASGPHLGQPQHF
TRBJ2-1 | TRBV5-4 | - | - | TGTGCCAGCAGCTTGGATAGACAGGTGGAGCAGTTCTTC | CASSLDRQVEQFF
TRBJ1-1 | TRBV12-3/TRBV12-4 | - | - | TGTGCCAGCAGTGCGGACATTGCAAACACTGAAGCTTTCTTT | CASSADIANTEAFF
TRBJ1-2 | TRBV20-1 | - | - | TGCAGTGCTGAGCGGTCTCTCAGTGGCTACACCTTC | CSAERSLSGYTF
TRBJ1-2 | TRBV10-3 | - | - | TGTGCCATCAGTGAGGCGTACAGGGATGGCTACACCTTC | CAISEAYRDGYTF
TRBJ2-1 | TRBV4-2 | TRBD2 | - | TGTGCCAGCAGCCCCCTGATAGCGGGGTACGACAATGAGCAGTTCTTC | CASSPLIAGYDNEQFF
TRBJ2-5 | TRBV2 | TRBD1 | - | TGTGCCAGCAGCGGACAGGGGAGAGAGACCCAGTACTTC | CASSGQGRETQYF
TRBJ2-7 | TRBV18 | TRBD1 | many | TGTGCCAGCTCACCGGGACAGAGCTCCTACGAGCAGTACTTC | CASSPGQSSYEQYF